Listed below are T cell receptor beta chains from one sample, sequenced in a study of blood T cell repertoires in COVID-19. Sequencing used immunoSEQ multiplex PCR; TCRdb keeps in-frame clones, though not all of them. The data hold around 160,000 clones, with roughly 79% observed a single time. Sequences were obtained from peripheral blood. These receptor sequences come from a human donor with acute or convalescent COVID-19. The donor label of this sample is uncertain. Both conserved end residues are part of each CDR3. The D gene is left open where the match is weak. Expanded clones get a size class; other rows say once, few or many, or leave the size out.

D gene | J gene | V gene | clone size | CDR3 protein | CDR3 DNA
TRBD1 | TRBJ2-7 | TRBV18 | NA | CASSLTGGTKEQYF | TGTGCCAGCTCACTAACAGGGGGGACGAAAGAGCAGTACTTC
NA | TRBJ1-2 | TRBV7-2 | NA | CASSPGRVVGYTF | TGTGCCAGCAGCCCGGGGAGGGTTGTAGGCTACACCTTC
NA | TRBJ1-2 | TRBV29-1 | NA | CSVGEALSRGYTF | TGCAGCGTTGGTGAGGCTCTGTCTAGAGGCTACACCTTC
NA | TRBJ2-3 | TRBV30 | once | CAWNTGSGTDTQYF | TGTGCCTGGAATACAGGGTCTGGCACAGATACGCAGTATTTT
NA | TRBJ2-2 | TRBV4-1 | NA | CASSRGAGELFF | TGCGCCAGCAGCCGGGGGGCCGGGGAGCTGTTTTTT
NA | TRBJ2-3 | TRBV5-1 | NA | CASSFSPGTDTQYF | TGCGCCAGCAGCTTTTCCCCAGGCACAGATACGCAGTATTTT
NA | TRBJ2-1 | TRBV19 | NA | CASSIKRTPYNEQFF | TGTGCCAGTAGTATAAAAAGGACACCGTACAATGAGCAGTTCTTC
TRBD2 | TRBJ2-1 | TRBV19 | NA | CASRRGLAPNNEQFF | TGTGCCAGTCGAAGGGGACTAGCGCCTAACAATGAGCAGTTCTTC
TRBD1 | TRBJ1-4 | TRBV7-9 | NA | CASSSGQPNEKLFF | TGTGCCAGCAGCTCGGGACAGCCTAATGAAAAACTGTTTTTT
NA | TRBJ2-1 | TRBV2 | once | CASERRYQGFYNEQFF | TGTGCCAGCGAGAGACGTTACCAGGGCTTTTACAATGAGCAGTTCTTC
TRBD1 | TRBJ2-2 | TRBV7-2 | NA | CASSSGQGIGELFF | TGTGCCAGCAGCTCGGGACAGGGTATCGGGGAGCTGTTTTTT
NA | TRBJ1-2 | TRBV19 | NA | CASSLAGGYTF | TGTGCCAGTAGTTTGGCTGGTGGCTACACCTTC
NA | TRBJ1-3 | TRBV5-4 | NA | CASSYTGTTAGNTIYF | TGTGCCAGCAGCTACACCGGGACTACGGCTGGAAACACCATATATTTT
TRBD1 | TRBJ1-2 | TRBV11-2 | NA | CASSPGQDFSNYGYTF | TGTGCCAGCAGCCCGGGACAGGATTTCTCTAACTATGGCTACACCTTC
NA | TRBJ1-6 | TRBV2 | NA | CASLTRQVRDSPLHF | TGTGCCAGCCTAACCCGACAGGTGCGGGATTCACCCCTCCACTTT
TRBD1 | TRBJ1-1 | TRBV29-1 | NA | CSVTGGVTEAFF | TGCAGCGTCACAGGGGGAGTCACTGAAGCTTTCTTT
TRBD1 | TRBJ1-3 | TRBV4-1 | NA | CASSHLGGDGNTIYF | TGCGCCAGCAGCCATCTAGGGGGCGATGGAAACACCATATATTTT
TRBD1 | TRBJ1-4 | TRBV5-6 | NA | CASSVGQGHEKLFF | TGTGCCAGCAGCGTGGGACAGGGGCACGAAAAACTGTTTTTT
NA | TRBJ1-3 | TRBV24-1 | NA | CATSRRGNTIYF | TGTGCCACCAGTAGGAGGGGAAACACCATATATTTT
NA | TRBJ1-6 | TRBV15 | NA | CATSRDGHVNSPLHF | TGTGCCACCAGCAGAGACGGACACGTAAATTCACCCCTCCACTTT
TRBD1 | TRBJ2-2 | TRBV19 | NA | CASQTTGVRTGELFF | TGTGCCAGTCAAACGACAGGGGTGAGGACCGGGGAGCTGTTTTTT
NA | TRBJ2-7 | TRBV6-5 | NA | CASSRLRGSDEQYF | TGTGCCAGCAGTCGACTCAGGGGTTCCGACGAGCAGTACTTC
NA | TRBJ1-1 | TRBV24-1 | NA | CACLERDRNTEAFF | TGTGCCTGCCTGGAACGAGACAGGAACACTGAAGCTTTCTTT
NA | TRBJ2-3 | TRBV11-2 | few | CASRTEAVRTDTQYF | TGTGCCAGCAGGACTGAGGCAGTCAGAACAGATACGCAGTATTTT
TRBD1 | TRBJ1-2 | TRBV19 | once | CASSIGGLRGRGYGYTF | TGTGCCAGTAGTATCGGTGGACTCAGGGGGCGCGGCTATGGCTACACCTTC
NA | TRBJ1-1 | TRBV12-3/TRBV12-4 | NA | CASRRQKNTEAFF | TGTGCCAGCAGGAGGCAGAAGAACACTGAAGCTTTCTTT
NA | TRBJ1-1 | TRBV10-1 | NA | CASSESVDRRTEAFF | TGCGCCAGCAGTGAGAGCGTGGACAGAAGAACTGAAGCTTTCTTT
NA | TRBJ1-3 | TRBV19 | NA | CASSTSEGNTIYF | TGTGCCAGTAGTACCTCTGAGGGAAACACCATATATTTT
NA | TRBJ2-1 | TRBV24-1 | NA | CATSDFRGSSYNEQFF | TGTGCCACCAGTGATTTTAGAGGAAGCTCCTACAATGAGCAGTTCTTC
TRBD1 | TRBJ1-1 | TRBV5-1 | NA | CASSILTGEGTEAFF | TGCGCCAGCAGCATCCTGACAGGGGAAGGGACTGAAGCTTTCTTT
TRBD2 | TRBJ2-5 | TRBV6-2/TRBV6-3 | NA | CASSPGGSQETQYF | TGTGCCAGCAGTCCGGGGGGTTCCCAAGAGACCCAGTACTTC
NA | TRBJ1-1 | TRBV12-3/TRBV12-4 | NA | CASSDRDNTEAFF | TGTGCCAGCAGCGACAGAGATAACACTGAAGCTTTCTTT
NA | TRBJ1-1 | TRBV5-5 | NA | CASTPWGRSTEAFF | TGTGCCAGCACCCCCTGGGGCAGGAGCACTGAAGCTTTCTTT
TRBD1 | TRBJ2-7 | TRBV7-6 | few | CASSPTGGEEQYF | TGTGCCAGCAGCCCCACAGGGGGCGAGGAGCAGTACTTC
NA | TRBJ2-5 | TRBV3-1/TRBV3-2 | NA | CASSHLAGGASGTQYF | TGTGCCAGCAGCCATCTTGCGGGCGGGGCCTCAGGGACCCAGTACTTC
TRBD1 | TRBJ1-1 | TRBV5-4 | NA | CASSLQGRGNERAFF | TGTGCCAGCAGCTTGCAGGGCAGGGGGAACGAGAGAGCTTTCTTT
TRBD1 | TRBJ2-5 | TRBV7-9 | NA | CASSLDRGETQYF | TGTGCCAGCAGCTTAGACAGGGGCGAGACCCAGTACTTC
NA | TRBJ2-7 | TRBV2 | few | CASSEGAVHSYEQYF | TGTGCCAGCAGTGAAGGTGCAGTTCATTCCTACGAGCAGTACTTC
NA | TRBJ2-7 | TRBV7-8 | NA | CASSLEKGNEQYF | TGTGCCAGCAGCTTAGAGAAGGGGAATGAGCAGTACTTC
NA | TRBJ1-2 | TRBV12-3/TRBV12-4 | NA | CASSSDIYGYTF | TGTGCCAGCAGTTCAGACATATATGGCTACACCTTC
NA | TRBJ2-2 | TRBV7-6 | NA | CASSIASYPGELFF | TGTGCCAGCAGCATAGCTAGCTATCCCGGGGAGCTGTTTTTT
NA | TRBJ1-1 | TRBV6-5 | NA | CASRPPLRTEAFF | TGTGCCAGCAGACCCCCGCTACGGACTGAAGCTTTCTTT
TRBD1 | TRBJ1-3 | TRBV12-3/TRBV12-4 | NA | CASLQGAGNTIYF | TGTGCCAGCTTACAGGGGGCGGGAAACACCATATATTTT
TRBD1 | TRBJ1-2 | TRBV12-3/TRBV12-4 | NA | CASSRQGNYGYTF | TGTGCCAGCAGTAGACAGGGGAACTATGGCTACACCTTC
NA | TRBJ1-1 | TRBV29-1 | once | CSAGVNTEAFF | TGCAGCGCAGGAGTGAACACTGAAGCTTTCTTT
NA | TRBJ1-5 | TRBV5-6 | NA | CASRVGGPSGISPQHF | TGTGCCAGCAGGGTGGGGGGGCCATCAGGGATATCGCCCCAGCATTTT
TRBD1 | TRBJ1-2 | TRBV5-1 | NA | CASSETGPGYTF | TGCGCCAGCAGCGAGACAGGGCCCGGCTACACCTTC
NA | TRBJ1-2 | TRBV5-6 | NA | CASSPTASYYGYTF | TGTGCCAGCAGCCCGACAGCATCTTACTATGGCTACACCTTC
NA | TRBJ1-5 | TRBV6-1 | NA | CASSEFGYSNQPQHF | TGTGCCAGCAGTGAATTCGGGTATAGCAATCAGCCCCAGCATTTT
TRBD2 | TRBJ2-1 | TRBV3-1/TRBV3-2 | NA | CASSQDSASGGLLNNEQFF | TGTGCCAGCAGCCAAGATAGCGCTAGCGGGGGTCTCCTGAACAATGAGCAGTTCTTC
TRBD1 | TRBJ1-1 | TRBV19 | NA | CASTLEGAVNTEAFF | TGTGCCAGTACCCTGGAGGGGGCGGTGAACACTGAAGCTTTCTTT
TRBD1 | TRBJ2-3 | TRBV5-1 | NA | CASSSGTGSTDTQYF | TGCGCCAGCAGCTCCGGGACAGGCAGCACAGATACGCAGTATTTT
TRBD2 | TRBJ2-4 | TRBV30 | NA | CAWSPAGGNKNIQYF | TGTGCCTGGAGTCCCGCGGGGGGGAACAAAAACATTCAGTACTTC
NA | TRBJ2-3 | TRBV24-1 | NA | CATSDPGDTTPDTQYF | TGTGCCACCAGTGATCCGGGGGATACCACCCCAGATACGCAGTATTTT
NA | TRBJ2-7 | TRBV5-4 | NA | CASSLGGLREQYF | TGTGCCAGCAGCTTGGGGGGCTTAAGGGAGCAGTACTTC
TRBD1 | TRBJ1-2 | TRBV29-1 | many | CSVATTGIYGYTF | TGCAGCGTTGCAACGACAGGGATTTATGGCTACACCTTC
TRBD2 | TRBJ2-1 | TRBV11-2 | once | CASSQLGGGADEQFF | TGTGCCAGCAGCCAGCTCGGCGGGGGGGCAGATGAGCAGTTCTTC